Here is one TCR beta chain with its context. Its antigen is not known. The sample contains more than one DNA sequence encoding this CDR3. All donors qualified as healthy HIV-negative adults and had experienced no recent acute infections or vaccinations. CDR3 length: 13 residues. Trimming shortened V by 2 bases and J by 4 bases, and 9 bases separated the two germline ends. Germline V lookup: CDR1 KGHSH, CDR2 LQKENI. Sequencing was at deep level. Using immunoSEQ multiplex PCR, the repertoire was profiled, and TCRdb retains in-frame clones only, with some absent. The data contain about 1.1 million clones, around 77% of them seen just once; the ten biggest clones take up 0.89%. This sample was included in a study of shared clonotypes between healthy human individuals. Whole-study context: Ranging from 18 to 49 in age, donors were a couple of women and a few men.

General study findings and limits: Several donors showed sharing of approximately 5% of naive CD4 clonotypes.

Sequenced sample: memory CD4+ T cells from PBMCs. Documented subset: CD45RA-negative fraction. This receptor was identified in a man between 18 and 29 years old in good health. Some clones in this sample may be carry-over from other donors' samples. This chain links TRBV18 with TRBJ2-7, with D perhaps TRBD2 (5 bases). CDR3 region: CASSPGLFYEQYF. Here the CDR3 DNA reads TGTGCCAGCTCACCAGGACTTTTTTACGAGCAGTACTTC.